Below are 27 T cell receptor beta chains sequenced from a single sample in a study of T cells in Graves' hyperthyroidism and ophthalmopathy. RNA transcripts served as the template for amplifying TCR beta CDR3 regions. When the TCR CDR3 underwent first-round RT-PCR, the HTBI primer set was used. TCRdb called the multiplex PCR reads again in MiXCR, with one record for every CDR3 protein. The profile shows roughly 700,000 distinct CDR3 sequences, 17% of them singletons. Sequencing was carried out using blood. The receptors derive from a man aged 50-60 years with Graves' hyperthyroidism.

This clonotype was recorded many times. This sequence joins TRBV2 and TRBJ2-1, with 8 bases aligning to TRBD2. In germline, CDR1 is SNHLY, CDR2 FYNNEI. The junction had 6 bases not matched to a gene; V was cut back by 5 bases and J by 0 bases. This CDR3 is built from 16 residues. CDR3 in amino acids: CASSLSGTSSYNEQFF. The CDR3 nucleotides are TGTGCCAGCAGTCTTAGCGGGACTAGCTCCTACAATGAGCAGTTCTTC.

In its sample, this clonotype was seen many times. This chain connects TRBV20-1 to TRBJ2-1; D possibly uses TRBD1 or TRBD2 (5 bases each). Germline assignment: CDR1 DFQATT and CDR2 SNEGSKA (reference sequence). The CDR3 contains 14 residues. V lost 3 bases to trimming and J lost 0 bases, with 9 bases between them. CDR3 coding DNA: TGCAGTGCTAGCGGGGCCCGCTCCTACAATGAGCAGTTCTTC. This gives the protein CSASGARSYNEQFF.

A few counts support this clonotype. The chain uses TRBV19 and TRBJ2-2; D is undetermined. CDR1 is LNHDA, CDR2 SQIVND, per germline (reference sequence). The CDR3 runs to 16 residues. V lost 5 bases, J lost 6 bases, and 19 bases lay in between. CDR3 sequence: CASSAPWTDLSGELFF. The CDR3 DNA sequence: TGTGCCAGTAGTGCGCCCTGGACGGATTTATCCGGGGAGCTGTTTTTT. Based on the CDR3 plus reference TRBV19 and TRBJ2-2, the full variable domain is DGGITQSPKYLFRKEGQNVTLSCEQNLNHDAMYWYRQDPGQGLRLIYYSQIVNDFQKGDIAEGYSVSREKKESFPLTVTSAQKNPTAFYLCASSAPWTDLSGELFFGEGSRLTVL.

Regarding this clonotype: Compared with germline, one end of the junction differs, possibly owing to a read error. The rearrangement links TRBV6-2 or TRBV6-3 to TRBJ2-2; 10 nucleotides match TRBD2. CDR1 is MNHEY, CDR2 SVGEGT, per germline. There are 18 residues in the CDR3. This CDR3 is CASRTTGLAGVKTGKLFF. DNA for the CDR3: TGTGCCAGCAGGACGACAGGGCTAGCGGGAGTGAAGACCGGGAAGCTGTTTTTT.

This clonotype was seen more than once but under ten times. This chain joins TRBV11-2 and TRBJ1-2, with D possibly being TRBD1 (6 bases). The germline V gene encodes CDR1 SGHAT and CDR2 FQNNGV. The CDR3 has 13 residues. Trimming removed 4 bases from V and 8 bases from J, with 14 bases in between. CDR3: CASSSTGRWGYTF. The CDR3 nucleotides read TGTGCCAGCAGCTCGACAGGCCGATGGGGCTACACCTTC.

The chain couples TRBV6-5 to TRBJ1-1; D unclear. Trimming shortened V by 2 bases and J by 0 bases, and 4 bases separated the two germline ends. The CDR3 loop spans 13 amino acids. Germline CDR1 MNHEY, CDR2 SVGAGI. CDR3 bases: TGTGCCAGCAGTTACGAGGTGAACACTGAAGCTTTCTTT. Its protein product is CASSYEVNTEAFF.

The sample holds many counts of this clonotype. Here the CDR3 DNA reads TGTGCCAGCAGCCAAGTAACAGGGGGCGCGCAGTTCTTC. It specifies CASSQVTGGAQFF. This rearrangement joins TRBV3-1 to TRBJ2-1, with 9 bases fitting TRBD1. Looked up from germline, CDR1 is LGHDT and CDR2 is YNNKEL (reference sequence). The CDR3 runs to 13 residues. J was trimmed by 12 bases and V by 1 base; bases with no gene match: 4.

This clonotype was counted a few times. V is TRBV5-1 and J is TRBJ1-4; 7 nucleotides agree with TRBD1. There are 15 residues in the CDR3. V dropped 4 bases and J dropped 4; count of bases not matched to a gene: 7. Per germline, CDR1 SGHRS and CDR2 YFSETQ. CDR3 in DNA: TGCGCCAGCAGCACCGGGACAGCGATTAATGAAAAACTGTTTTTT. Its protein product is CASSTGTAINEKLFF.

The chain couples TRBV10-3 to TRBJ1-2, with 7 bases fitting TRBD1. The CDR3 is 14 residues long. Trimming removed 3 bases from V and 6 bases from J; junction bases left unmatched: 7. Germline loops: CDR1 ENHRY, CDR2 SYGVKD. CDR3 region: CAISDYPGTDGYTF. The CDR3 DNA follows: TGTGCCATCAGTGACTATCCCGGGACAGATGGCTACACCTTC.

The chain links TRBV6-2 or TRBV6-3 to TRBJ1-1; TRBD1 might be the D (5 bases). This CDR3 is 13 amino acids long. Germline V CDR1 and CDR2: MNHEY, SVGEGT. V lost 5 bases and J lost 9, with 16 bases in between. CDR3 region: CASSTLDGAKAFF. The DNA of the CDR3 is TGTGCCAGCAGTACCTTGGACGGGGCCAAAGCTTTCTTT.

The CDR3 DNA follows: TGTGCCAGCAGACCCCTTAGCGGGACAACAGATACGCAGTATTTT. Its translation: CASRPLSGTTDTQYF. The V and J genes are TRBV11-1 and TRBJ2-3, with 8 bases aligning to TRBD2. The CDR3 extends over 15 amino acids. CDR1 and CDR2 from the germline V gene are SGHAT and FQDESV (reference sequence). After removal of 6 bases from V and 3 bases from J, the junction contained 8 bases not matched to a gene. The whole variable domain, filled in from reference TRBV11-1 and TRBJ2-3, reads EAEVAQSPRYKITEKSQAVAFWCDPISGHATLYWYRQILGQGPELLVQFQDESVVDDSQLPKDRFSAERLKGVDSTLKIQPAELGDSAMYLCASRPLSGTTDTQYFGPGTRLTVL.

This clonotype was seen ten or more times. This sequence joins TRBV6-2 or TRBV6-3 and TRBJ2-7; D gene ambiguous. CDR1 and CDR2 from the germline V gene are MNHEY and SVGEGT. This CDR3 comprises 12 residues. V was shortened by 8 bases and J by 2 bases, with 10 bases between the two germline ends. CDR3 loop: CASQDGAYEQYF. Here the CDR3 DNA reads TGTGCCAGCCAGGACGGAGCCTACGAGCAGTACTTC.

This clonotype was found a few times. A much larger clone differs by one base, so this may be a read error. The CDR3 DNA is TGCACCAGCAGTGACATAGCGGGAGTGGGCAATGAGCAGTTCTTC. This translates into CTSSDIAGVGNEQFF. The chain combines TRBV10-1 with TRBJ2-1; TRBD2 agrees at 9 bases. CDR1 is WNHNN, CDR2 SYGVQD, per germline (reference sequence). The CDR3 totals 15 residues.

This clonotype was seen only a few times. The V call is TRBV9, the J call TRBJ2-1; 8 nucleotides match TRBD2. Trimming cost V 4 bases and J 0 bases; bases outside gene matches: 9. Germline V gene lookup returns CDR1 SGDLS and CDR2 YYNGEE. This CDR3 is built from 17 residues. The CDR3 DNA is TGTGCCAGCAGCTTAATAGCGGGGTATCGCTCCTACAATGAGCAGTTCTTC. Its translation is CASSLIAGYRSYNEQFF.

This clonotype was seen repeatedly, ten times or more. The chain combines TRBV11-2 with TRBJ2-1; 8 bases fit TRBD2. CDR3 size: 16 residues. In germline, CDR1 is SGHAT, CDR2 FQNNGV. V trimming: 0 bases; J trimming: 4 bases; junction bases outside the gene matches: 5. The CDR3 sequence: CASSLDTSGTYNEQFF. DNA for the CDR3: TGTGCCAGCAGCTTAGATACTAGCGGAACTTACAATGAGCAGTTCTTC. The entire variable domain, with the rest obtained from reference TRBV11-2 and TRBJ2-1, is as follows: EAGVAQSPRYKIIEKRQSVAFWCNPISGHATLYWYQQILGQGPKLLIQFQNNGVVDDSQLPKDRFSAERLKGVDSTLKIQPAKLEDSAVYLCASSLDTSGTYNEQFFGPGTRLTVL.

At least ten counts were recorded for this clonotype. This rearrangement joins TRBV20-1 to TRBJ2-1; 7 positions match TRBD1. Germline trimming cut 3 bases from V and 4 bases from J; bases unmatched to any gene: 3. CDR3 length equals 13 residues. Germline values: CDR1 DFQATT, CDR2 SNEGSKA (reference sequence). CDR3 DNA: TGCAGTGCTAGTCAGGGACAGTACAATGAGCAGTTCTTC. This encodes CSASQGQYNEQFF.

This CDR3 is CASSRDFTGELFF. The CDR3 coding sequence is TGTGCCAGCAGTCGGGACTTTACCGGGGAGCTGTTTTTT. The V call is TRBV6-2 or TRBV6-3, the J call TRBJ2-2; D is perhaps TRBD2 (6 bases). Per the germline V gene, CDR1 is MNHEY and CDR2 is SVGEGT. Trimming took off 5 bases at V and 5 bases at J, with 9 bases between the two ends. This CDR3 spans 13 amino acids.

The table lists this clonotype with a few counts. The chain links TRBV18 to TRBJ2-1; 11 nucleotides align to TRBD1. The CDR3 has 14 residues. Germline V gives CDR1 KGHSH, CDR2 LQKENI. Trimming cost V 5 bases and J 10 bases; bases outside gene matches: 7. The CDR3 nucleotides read TGTGCCAGCTCAGGACAGGGGGCGATTAGGGAGCAGTTCTTC. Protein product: CASSGQGAIREQFF. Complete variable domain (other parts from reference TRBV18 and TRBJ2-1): NAGVMQNPRHLVRRRGQEARLRCSPMKGHSHVYWYRQLPEEGLKFMVYLQKENIIDESGMPKERFSAEFPKEGPSILRIQQVVRGDSAAYFCASSGQGAIREQFFGPGTRLTVL.

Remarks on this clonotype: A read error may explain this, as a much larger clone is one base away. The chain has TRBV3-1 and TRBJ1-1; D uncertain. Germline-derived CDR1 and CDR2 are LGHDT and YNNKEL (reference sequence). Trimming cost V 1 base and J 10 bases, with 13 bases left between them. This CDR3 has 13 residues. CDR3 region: CASSQVVGIGAFF. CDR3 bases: TGTGCCAGCAGCCAAGTAGTAGGGATCGGAGCTTTCTTT.

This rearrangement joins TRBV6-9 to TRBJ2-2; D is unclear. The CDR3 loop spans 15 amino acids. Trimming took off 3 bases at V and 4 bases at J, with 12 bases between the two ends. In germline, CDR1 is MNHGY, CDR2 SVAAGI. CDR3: CASSYVVLGTGELFF. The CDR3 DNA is TGTGCCAGCAGTTACGTGGTCCTCGGCACCGGGGAGCTGTTTTTT.

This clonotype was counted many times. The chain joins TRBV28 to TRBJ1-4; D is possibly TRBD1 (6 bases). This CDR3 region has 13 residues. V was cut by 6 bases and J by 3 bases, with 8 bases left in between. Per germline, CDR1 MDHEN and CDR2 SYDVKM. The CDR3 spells CASSRGSNEKLFF. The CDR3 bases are TGTGCCAGCAGCAGGGGCTCTAATGAAAAACTGTTTTTT.

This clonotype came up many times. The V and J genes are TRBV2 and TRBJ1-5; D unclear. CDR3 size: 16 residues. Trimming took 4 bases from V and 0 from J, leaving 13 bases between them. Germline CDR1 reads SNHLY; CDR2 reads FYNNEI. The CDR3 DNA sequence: TGTGCCAGCAGTGGGTCCCAGACCGATAGCAATCAGCCCCAGCATTTT. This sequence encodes CASSGSQTDSNQPQHF.

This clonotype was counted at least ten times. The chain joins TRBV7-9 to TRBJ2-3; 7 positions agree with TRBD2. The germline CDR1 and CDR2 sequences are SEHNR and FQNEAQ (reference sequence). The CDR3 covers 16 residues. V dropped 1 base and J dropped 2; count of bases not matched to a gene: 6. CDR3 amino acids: CASSLGGSLVTDTQYF. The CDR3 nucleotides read TGTGCCAGCAGCTTAGGCGGGAGTCTTGTCACAGATACGCAGTATTTT. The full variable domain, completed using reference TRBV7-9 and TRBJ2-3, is DTGVSQNPRHKITKRGQNVTFRCDPISEHNRLYWYRQTLGQGPEFLTYFQNEAQLEKSRLLSDRFSAERPKGSFSTLEIQRTEQGDSAMYLCASSLGGSLVTDTQYFGPGTRLTVL.

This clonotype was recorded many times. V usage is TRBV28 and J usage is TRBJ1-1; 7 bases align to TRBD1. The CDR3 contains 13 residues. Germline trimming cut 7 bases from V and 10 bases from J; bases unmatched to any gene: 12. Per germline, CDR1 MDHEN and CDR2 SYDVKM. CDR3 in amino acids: CASTENRGRRAFF. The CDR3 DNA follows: TGTGCCAGCACCGAAAACAGGGGTCGGAGAGCTTTCTTT.

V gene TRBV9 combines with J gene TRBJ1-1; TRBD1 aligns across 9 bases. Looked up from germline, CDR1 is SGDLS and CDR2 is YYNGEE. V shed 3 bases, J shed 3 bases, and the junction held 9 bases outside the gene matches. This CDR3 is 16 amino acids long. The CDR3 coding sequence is TGTGCCAGCAGCGCCCCGACCAGGGACAGGGACACTGAAGCTTTCTTT. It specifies CASSAPTRDRDTEAFF. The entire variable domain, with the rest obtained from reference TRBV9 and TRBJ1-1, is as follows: DSGVTQTPKHLITATGQRVTLRCSPRSGDLSVYWYQQSLDQGLQFLIQYYNGEERAKGNILERFSAQQFPDLHSELNLSSLELGDSALYFCASSAPTRDRDTEAFFGQGTRLTVV.

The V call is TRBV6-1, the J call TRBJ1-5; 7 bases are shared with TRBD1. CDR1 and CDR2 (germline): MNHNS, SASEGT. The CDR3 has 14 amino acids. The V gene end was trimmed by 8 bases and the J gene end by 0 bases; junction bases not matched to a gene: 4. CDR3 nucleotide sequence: TGTGCCAGCGGGACAGACTATAGCAATCAGCCCCAGCATTTT. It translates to CASGTDYSNQPQHF.

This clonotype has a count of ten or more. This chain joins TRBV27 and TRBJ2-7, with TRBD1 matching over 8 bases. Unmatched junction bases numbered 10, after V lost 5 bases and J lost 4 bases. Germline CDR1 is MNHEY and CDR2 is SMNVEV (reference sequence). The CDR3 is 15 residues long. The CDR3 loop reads CASSSILGQAYEQYF. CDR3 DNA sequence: TGTGCCAGCAGTAGTATACTGGGACAGGCATACGAGCAGTACTTC.